A selection of T cell receptor beta chains follows, all from one sample in a study of blood T cell repertoires in COVID-19. Sequencing used immunoSEQ multiplex PCR; TCRdb keeps in-frame clones, though not all of them. The data show 200,000 to 250,000 clones, approximately 84% seen once. The source material was peripheral blood. These receptors were obtained from a woman between 45 and 65 years old with active or convalescent COVID-19. CDR3s include the opening cysteine and the closing phenylalanine or tryptophan. The order of the fields is V gene, J gene, CDR3 protein.

V: TRBV29-1; J: TRBJ2-3; CDR3: CSVEDGSTDTQYF
V: TRBV6-1; J: TRBJ2-1; CDR3: CASSGRTSRRGISYNEQFF
V: TRBV3-1/TRBV3-2; J: TRBJ1-5; CDR3: CASSQGHGTGYQPQHF
V: TRBV20-1; J: TRBJ1-4; CDR3: CSASLSGGGTNEKLFF
V: TRBV29-1; J: TRBJ2-5; CDR3: CTLGGDSRETQYF
V: TRBV30; J: TRBJ2-5; CDR3: CAWSVDRGETQYF
V: TRBV11-2; J: TRBJ1-3; CDR3: CASATGTGNTIYF
V: TRBV6-5; J: TRBJ1-1; CDR3: CASSRQGIEAFF
V: TRBV7-3; J: TRBJ2-1; CDR3: CASSWTSGSYNEQFF
V: TRBV7-4; J: TRBJ1-2; CDR3: CASSSTPFGQGPVWGYGYTF
V: TRBV11-1; J: TRBJ1-2; CDR3: CASSLKAGPYYGYTF
V: TRBV3-1/TRBV3-2; J: TRBJ1-4; CDR3: CASSQRGTGMGRGGKLFF
V: TRBV30; J: TRBJ1-6; CDR3: CAWRTDLESPLHF
V: TRBV9; J: TRBJ2-1; CDR3: CASSDPPGNEQFF
V: TRBV4-1; J: TRBJ2-2; CDR3: CASSQELGQGLFF
V: TRBV24-1; J: TRBJ1-1; CDR3: CATSESTGGTGNTEAFF
V: TRBV25-1; J: TRBJ2-2; CDR3: CASSTSGNTGELFF
V: TRBV4-1; J: TRBJ2-2; CDR3: CASSPGLALAGELFF
V: TRBV5-6; J: TRBJ2-1; CDR3: CASSSGLDGDEQFF
V: TRBV15; J: TRBJ1-5; CDR3: CATSRDPQGNYQPQHF
V: TRBV5-1; J: TRBJ2-2; CDR3: CASSLAGRAGSTGELFF
V: TRBV3-1/TRBV3-2; J: TRBJ2-7; CDR3: CASSRRGGPYEQYF
V: TRBV4-1; J: TRBJ1-5; CDR3: CASSQDRQGSWQPQHF
V: TRBV24-1; J: TRBJ2-7; CDR3: CATSDSGTEQYF
V: TRBV10-2; J: TRBJ1-1; CDR3: CASRQTGDTEAFF
V: TRBV28; J: TRBJ2-7; CDR3: CASSTWTGYEQYF
V: TRBV29-1; J: TRBJ2-7; CDR3: CSVTQGTGVDEQYF
V: TRBV24-1; J: TRBJ2-5; CDR3: CATSDRTEAVTQYF
V: TRBV15; J: TRBJ1-4; CDR3: CATSRGQGKGANEKLFF
V: TRBV30; J: TRBJ2-7; CDR3: CASLKRGPAYEQYF
V: TRBV18; J: TRBJ1-3; CDR3: CASSPPGRSGNTIYF
V: TRBV5-1; J: TRBJ2-3; CDR3: CASSLVTVYPSTDTQYF
V: TRBV7-9; J: TRBJ1-6; CDR3: CASRSGTGYSPLHF
V: TRBV20-1; J: TRBJ1-5; CDR3: CSASSDTFNQPQHF
V: TRBV11-2; J: TRBJ2-2; CDR3: CASSPRARARTGELFF
V: TRBV5-6; J: TRBJ2-3; CDR3: CASSRMAGLNTDTQYF
V: TRBV6-2/TRBV6-3; J: TRBJ1-1; CDR3: CASSYDAGRGEAFF
V: TRBV9; J: TRBJ2-2; CDR3: CASSVGQVGGELFF
V: TRBV3-1/TRBV3-2; J: TRBJ2-2; CDR3: CASSRERGVTGELFF
V: TRBV11-2; J: TRBJ2-1; CDR3: CASSLDPGSSYNEQFF
V: TRBV27; J: TRBJ1-5; CDR3: CASSPVGRGFDQPQHF
V: TRBV27; J: TRBJ2-3; CDR3: CASGRIGTSATDTQYF
V: TRBV19; J: TRBJ1-3; CDR3: CASSTDRFGNTIYF
V: TRBV28; J: TRBJ1-3; CDR3: CASSGRTGLGNTIYF
V: TRBV7-8; J: TRBJ2-7; CDR3: CASSRGLAWEQYF
V: TRBV4-1; J: TRBJ2-6; CDR3: CASSPVWGGGANVLTF
V: TRBV14; J: TRBJ2-3; CDR3: CASSRNRDPTDTQYF
V: TRBV6-1; J: TRBJ2-5; CDR3: CASSEMAGGPGETQYF
V: TRBV19; J: TRBJ1-1; CDR3: CASTPSTANTEAFF
V: TRBV7-2; J: TRBJ2-7; CDR3: CASSRGGEQYF
V: TRBV11-2; J: TRBJ2-3; CDR3: CASSAGLADTDTQYF
V: TRBV11-3; J: TRBJ2-5; CDR3: CASSLGAAGGTSQETQYF
V: TRBV5-4; J: TRBJ2-3; CDR3: CASSRASSGHTDTQYF
V: TRBV28; J: TRBJ2-3; CDR3: CASSLFGRASGDGDTQYF
V: TRBV6-1; J: TRBJ2-1; CDR3: CASSEGTREQFF
V: TRBV5-1; J: TRBJ1-6; CDR3: CASSLTGGDNSPLHF
V: TRBV28; J: TRBJ1-3; CDR3: CASVTGGSGNTIYF
V: TRBV20-1; J: TRBJ1-2; CDR3: CSARSDYGYTF